The 21 T cell receptor beta chains listed next were all sequenced from one sample in a study of T cells in Graves' hyperthyroidism and ophthalmopathy. RNA transcripts yielded amplified TCR beta CDR3 regions. HTBI primers were used for first-round RT-PCR of the TCR CDR3. A single record per CDR3 protein comes from TCRdb applying MiXCR to the multiplex PCR reads. The sample yields about 640,000 distinct CDR3 sequences, 45% seen once. Input material: peripheral blood or thyroid tissue (not recorded which). These receptors were collected from an adult man with Graves' disease, either hyperthyroidism or ophthalmopathy (not recorded which).

The V and J genes are TRBV7-2 and TRBJ1-4, with TRBD1 matching 9 bases. This CDR3 contains 15 residues. Per the germline V gene, CDR1 is SGHTA and CDR2 is FQGNSA. The V and J ends lost 5 bases and 3 bases, in that order; junction bases with no gene match: 4. CDR3 residues: CASSARTGANEKLFF. Here the CDR3 DNA reads TGTGCCAGCAGCGCCAGGACAGGGGCTAATGAAAAACTGTTTTTT.

At least ten counts were recorded for this clonotype. In nucleotides, the CDR3 is TGTGCCAGCAGGACAGGGGGGAATGAAAAACTGTTTTTT. It codes for CASRTGGNEKLFF. The chain employs TRBV25-1 and TRBJ1-4, with TRBD1 identical over 9 bases. The CDR3 loop spans 13 amino acids. Trimming cost V 6 bases and J 5 bases; bases outside gene matches: 1. The germline V gene has CDR1 MGHDK and CDR2 SYGVNS.

The V gene is TRBV6-4, the J gene TRBJ2-5; D may be TRBD1 or TRBD2 (6 bases each). The V end lost 2 bases, the J end lost 2 bases, and 12 bases lay between the germline ends. CDR1 and CDR2 from the germline V gene are MRHNA and SNTAGT. The CDR3 consists of 15 residues. The CDR3 sequence: CASSDATGAQETQYF. DNA of the CDR3: TGTGCCAGCAGTGACGCTACGGGGGCGCAAGAGACCCAGTACTTC.

The chain has TRBV7-3 and TRBJ2-5; TRBD2 is a possible D gene (6 bases). Germline V CDR1 and CDR2: SGHTA, FQGTGA. Deletions cut 5 bases from V and 2 bases from J, with 15 bases between. CDR3 length: 15 residues. DNA for the CDR3: TGTGCCAGCAGCAACTCGACTAGAACTCAAGAGACCCAGTACTTC. Its protein product is CASSNSTRTQETQYF.

The chain carries TRBV7-9 and TRBJ1-5, with D hard to call. The length of the CDR3 is 13 residues. The germline gives CDR1 SEHNR, CDR2 FQNEAQ (reference sequence). V gave up 3 bases and J gave up 9 bases, with 12 bases separating them. CDR3 bases: TGTGCCAGCAGCTTCACCGGGGAAAGGCCCCAGCATTTT. It codes for CASSFTGERPQHF.

This clonotype was observed a handful of times. CDR3: CASSINRADYGYTF. CDR3 bases: TGTGCCAGTAGTATAAATAGGGCGGACTATGGCTACACCTTC. The genes are TRBV19 and TRBJ1-2; no definite D call. Trimming left V 2 bases short and J 3 bases short, with 10 bases between. The CDR3 totals 14 residues. Germline CDR1 LNHDA, CDR2 SQIVND (reference sequence). The full variable domain, its missing parts supplied by reference TRBV19 and TRBJ1-2, is DGGITQSPKYLFRKEGQNVTLSCEQNLNHDAMYWYRQDPGQGLRLIYYSQIVNDFQKGDIAEGYSVSREKKESFPLTVTSAQKNPTAFYLCASSINRADYGYTFGSGTRLTVV.

V usage is TRBV25-1 and J usage is TRBJ2-2, with 7 positions matching TRBD2. Germline V gene sequence: CDR1 MGHDK, CDR2 SYGVNS. This CDR3 has 16 amino acids. CDR3 loop: CARDARASGNTGELFF. CDR3 nucleotides: TGTGCTAGAGATGCGCGGGCTAGCGGAAACACCGGGGAGCTGTTTTTT.

The sample holds a few counts of this clonotype. The chain recombines TRBV7-8 with TRBJ2-7; 8 bases match TRBD1. V lost 3 bases and J lost 8; bases outside the gene matches: 12. The CDR3 consists of 15 residues. Germline assignment: CDR1 SGHVS and CDR2 FQNEAQ. CDR3 bases: TGTGCCAGCAGCTTGTCTCTGGGACAGGTGGTTAAGCAGTACTTC. Translated, it gives CASSLSLGQVVKQYF.

This clonotype was seen ten or more times. This chain uses TRBV19 with TRBJ1-5; 8 bases fit TRBD1. The CDR3 runs 14 residues. V gave up 5 bases and J gave up 8 bases; unmatched junction bases: 8. The germline V gene encodes CDR1 LNHDA and CDR2 SQIVND (reference sequence). The CDR3 is CASSVTGEAKPQHF. The CDR3 nucleotides read TGTGCCAGTAGTGTGACAGGGGAGGCTAAGCCCCAGCATTTT.

The chain is built from TRBV19 and TRBJ1-2, with D hard to call. Germline CDR1 LNHDA, CDR2 SQIVND (reference sequence). V was cut by 7 bases and J by 4 bases, with 13 bases left in between. The CDR3 runs to 13 residues. The CDR3 loop is CASIEGGGYGYTF. The CDR3 nucleotides read TGTGCCAGTATTGAGGGAGGTGGCTATGGCTACACCTTC.

The J gene is TRBJ1-2, the V gene TRBV5-1; D is uncertain. CDR3 length: 14 residues. V lost 3 bases and J 2 bases, leaving 11 bases between the germline ends. CDR1 SGHRS and CDR2 YFSETQ come from the germline V gene. In DNA form, the CDR3 reads TGCGCCAGCAGCTCCGCTACTAGAAACTATGGCTACACCTTC. Protein: CASSSATRNYGYTF. The full variable domain, rest sourced from reference TRBV5-1 and TRBJ1-2, is KAGVTQTPRYLIKTRGQQVTLSCSPISGHRSVSWYQQTPGQGLQFLFEYFSETQRNKGNFPGRFSGRQFSNSRSEMNVSTLELGDSALYLCASSSATRNYGYTFGSGTRLTVV.

The chain combines TRBV25-1 with TRBJ2-5; 8 positions match TRBD1. V gave up 4 bases and J gave up 2 bases; unmatched junction bases: 6. Germline loops: CDR1 MGHDK, CDR2 SYGVNS. The CDR3 length is 15 residues. The CDR3 is CASSGPGTGQETQYF. DNA for the CDR3: TGTGCCAGCAGTGGGCCCGGGACAGGTCAAGAGACCCAGTACTTC.

The chain recombines TRBV2 with TRBJ1-5, with D possibly TRBD1 on 5 matching bases. From germline, CDR1 is SNHLY and CDR2 FYNNEI. Trimming removed 5 bases at V and 9 bases at J, with 20 bases between. The length of the CDR3 is 15 residues. In DNA form, the CDR3 reads TGTGCCAGCAGTACCGAAGGACTCCAGGGACCGCCCCAGCATTTT. Amino acid sequence: CASSTEGLQGPPQHF.

The gene calls are TRBV5-1 and TRBJ1-2; possible D gene TRBD1, 5 bases. Germline values: CDR1 SGHRS, CDR2 YFSETQ. This CDR3 region has 17 residues. The V end lost 0 bases, the J end lost 1 base, and 16 bases lay between the germline ends. The chain's CDR3 is CASSLDRITLVNYGYTF. DNA for the CDR3: TGCGCCAGCAGCTTGGACAGGATTACGTTAGTTAACTATGGCTACACCTTC. Filled out from reference TRBV5-1 and TRBJ1-2, the complete variable domain reads KAGVTQTPRYLIKTRGQQVTLSCSPISGHRSVSWYQQTPGQGLQFLFEYFSETQRNKGNFPGRFSGRQFSNSRSEMNVSTLELGDSALYLCASSLDRITLVNYGYTFGSGTRLTVV.

V is TRBV2 and J is TRBJ1-5, with TRBD1 identical over 7 bases. This CDR3 is 13 amino acids long. Unmatched junction bases numbered 6, after V lost 8 bases and J lost 5 bases. CDR1 is SNHLY and CDR2 is FYNNEI in the germline V gene. CDR3 residues: CASGRQGDQPQHF. CDR3 in DNA: TGTGCCAGCGGGCGGCAGGGGGATCAGCCCCAGCATTTT.

The CDR3 DNA reads as TGTGCCACCAGTGAATCATGGGGCGGGCAGCCCCAGCATTTT. Protein product: CATSESWGGQPQHF. The gene calls are TRBV24-1 and TRBJ1-5, with D possibly TRBD1 on 5 matching bases. V lost 4 bases and J lost 7, with 13 bases in between. This CDR3 comprises 14 residues. Germline-derived CDR1 and CDR2 are KGHDR and SFDVKD.

This rearrangement joins TRBV2 to TRBJ1-3, with D possibly TRBD1 on 5 matching bases. This CDR3 region has 16 residues. Germline values: CDR1 SNHLY, CDR2 FYNNEI. The ends were cut back, 8 bases at V and 0 bases at J, with 17 bases in the middle. The CDR3 region is CASAPGGVPSGNTIYF. CDR3 nucleotides: TGTGCCAGCGCCCCCGGGGGGGTTCCCTCTGGAAACACCATATATTTT.

This clonotype turned up a few times. The chain uses TRBV7-9 and TRBJ1-2; 9 bases fit TRBD1. CDR1 and CDR2 (germline): SEHNR, FQNEAQ (reference sequence). This CDR3 comprises 15 residues. V shed 6 bases, J shed 0 bases, and the junction held 5 bases outside the gene matches. CDR3 sequence: CASREGQGTNYGYTF. The CDR3 nucleotides read TGTGCCAGCAGAGAGGGACAGGGAACTAACTATGGCTACACCTTC.

This clonotype was detected only a few times. The junction does not match germline at one end; this may be a read error. The rearrangement joins TRBV10-3 to TRBJ2-5; D is perhaps TRBD1 (7 bases). Germline V CDR1 and CDR2: ENHRY, SYGVKD. CDR3 size: 14 residues. The CDR3 DNA reads TGTGCCAGCAGTGGCGGGACAGTGTGGGAGACCCAGTACTTC. Its translation: CASSGGTVWETQYF.

The gene calls are TRBV7-3 and TRBJ2-5; tentatively, D is TRBD1 (5 bases). The CDR3 covers 14 residues. Germline values: CDR1 SGHTA, CDR2 FQGTGA. Trimming removed 7 bases at V and 4 bases at J, with 16 bases between. Here the CDR3 DNA reads TGTGCCAGCACCTCGACTGGGGCCTCAGAGACCCAGTACTTC. This encodes CASTSTGASETQYF.

The chain is built from TRBV11-2 and TRBJ1-6, with 7 bases matching TRBD1. V trimming: 4 bases; J trimming: 0 bases; junction bases outside the gene matches: 12. From germline, CDR1 is SGHAT and CDR2 FQNNGV. The length of the CDR3 is 19 residues. The CDR3 protein is CASSSGTALTSSYNSPLHF. CDR3 coding DNA: TGTGCCAGCAGCTCCGGGACAGCTTTGACGAGCTCCTATAATTCACCCCTCCACTTT.